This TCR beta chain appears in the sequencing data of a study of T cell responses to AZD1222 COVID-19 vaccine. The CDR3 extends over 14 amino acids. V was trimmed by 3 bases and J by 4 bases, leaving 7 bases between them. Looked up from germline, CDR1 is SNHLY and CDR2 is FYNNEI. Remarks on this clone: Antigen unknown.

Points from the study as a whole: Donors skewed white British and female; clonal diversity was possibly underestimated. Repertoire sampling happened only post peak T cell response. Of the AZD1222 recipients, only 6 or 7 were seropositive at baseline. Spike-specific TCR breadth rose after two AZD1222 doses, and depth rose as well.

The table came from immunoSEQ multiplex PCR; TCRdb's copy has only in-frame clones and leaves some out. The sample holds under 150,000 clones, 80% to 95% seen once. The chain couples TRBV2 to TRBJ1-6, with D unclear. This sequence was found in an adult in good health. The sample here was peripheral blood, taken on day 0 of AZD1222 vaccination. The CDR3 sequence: CASSDERYNSPLHF. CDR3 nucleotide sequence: TGTGCCAGCAGTGATGAACGGTATAATTCACCCCTCCACTTT.